This T cell receptor beta chain was obtained from a study of T cell responses to AZD1222 COVID-19 vaccine. Whole-study findings and limits: Dominant CD4 TCR responses targeted spike regions 160-218 and 743-854. Clonal diversity may have been underestimated, and the donors were mostly white British, with more females than males.

Notes on this clone: What it binds is unknown.

Clones were read by immunoSEQ multiplex PCR, and TCRdb kept only the in-frame ones, dropping some. This table holds over 100,000 clones, around 84% found once. Germline CDR1 reads SQVTM; CDR2 reads ANQGSEA. CDR3 size: 14 residues. V lost 7 bases and J lost 0; bases outside the gene matches: 7. This clonotype was sampled from an adult in good health. The sequencing here drew on peripheral blood, taken on day 0 of AZD1222 vaccination. This chain links TRBV29-1 with TRBJ2-3; TRBD2 agrees at 7 bases. The CDR3 DNA follows: TGCAGCGCTGGAGCGGGGAGAAGCACAGATACGCAGTATTTT. Its protein product is CSAGAGRSTDTQYF.